The source of this TCR beta chain is a study of blood T cell repertoires in COVID-19. About the research overall: Acute and convalescent COVID-19 samples came from the United States, Italy and Spain. PBMCs, B-cell-depleted T cells, or T cells provided the cDNA or gDNA that made up the material.

In the original processing: For nucleated cells, counts were estimated from reference gene primer amplification. The table came from immunoSEQ multiplex PCR; TCRdb's copy has only in-frame clones and leaves some out. V, J and clone size are taken as reported in that table, and D and trimming were inferred from the DNA itself. The sample includes 130,000 or so clones, just under 85% of them seen just once. The sample taken for sequencing was peripheral blood. The source of this sequence is a human donor in a cohort sampled during active COVID-19.

CDR3 region: CASSPRQGQPQHF. The CDR3 nucleotides are TGTGCCAGTAGTCCCCGCCAGGGACAGCCCCAGCATTTT. The V and J genes are TRBV19 and TRBJ1-5, with D tentatively TRBD1 (5 bases). CDR3 size: 13 residues. V was trimmed by 5 bases and J by 7 bases, leaving 12 bases between them. The V gene's germline CDR1 is LNHDA and CDR2 SQIVND (reference sequence).